This entry is about one T cell receptor (beta chain). The ends were cut back, 1 base at V and 3 bases at J, with 9 bases in the middle. The CDR3 is 15 amino acids. Germline CDR1 is KGHSH and CDR2 is LQKENI. Source study methods: By means of reference gene primer amplification, nucleated cell counts were estimated. TCRdb keeps only in-frame clones here, not all; method: immunoSEQ multiplex PCR. The V and J calls and clone size are taken from that table; D and trimming were inferred from the DNA. Here the sample spans around 300,000 clones, roughly nine tenths being singletons. This specimen comes from a study of blood T cell repertoires in COVID-19.

The sequence came from a middle-aged woman who had recovered from COVID-19. Sample: peripheral blood. The gene calls are TRBV18 and TRBJ2-2; D possibly corresponds to TRBD1 (6 bases). CDR3 nucleotides: TGTGCCAGCTCACCACGGACAGCCGACACCGGGGAGCTGTTTTTT. Residues: CASSPRTADTGELFF. The whole variable domain, filled in from reference TRBV18 and TRBJ2-2, reads NAGVMQNPRHLVRRRGQEARLRCSPMKGHSHVYWYRQLPEEGLKFMVYLQKENIIDESGMPKERFSAEFPKEGPSILRIQQVVRGDSAAYFCASSPRTADTGELFFGEGSRLTVL.